The T cell receptor beta chain described here comes from a study of T-cell reconstitution after alpha-beta-depleted transplantation in children. Study results and limitations: Once a year had passed after transplant, T-cell counts and diversity came mostly from newly produced T cells.

In this sample, this clonotype turned up many times. Its antigen is unknown. With 2 bases removed from V and 4 bases from J, the gap between germline ends came to 15 bases. This CDR3 spans 16 amino acids. Germline values: CDR1 SGHTA, CDR2 FQGNSA. Unique molecular identifiers were used to barcode this TCRbeta library. From the PCR reads, TCRdb called clonotypes with MiXCR, one entry per CDR3 protein. This table holds roughly 300,000 distinct CDR3 sequences, 11% found once. Source: peripheral blood, taken 180 days after TCRalphabeta/CD19-depleted stem cell transplant. The chain employs TRBV7-2 and TRBJ2-4; D is tentatively TRBD1 or TRBD2 (6 bases each). The TCR was taken from a male patient under 10 years old who had a stem cell transplant for chronic granulomatous disease, so the T cells may come from the graft donor. Written as DNA, the CDR3 is TGTGCCAGCAGCTTAATCAATGCGGGACAAAAAAACATTCAGTACTTC. Its protein is CASSLINAGQKNIQYF.